This T cell receptor beta chain was sequenced in a study of blood T cell repertoires in COVID-19. For the study at large: Researchers got acute and convalescent COVID-19 samples from the United States, Italy and Spain. From T cells, B-cell-depleted T cells, or PBMCs came the material, which was cDNA or gDNA.

Original methodology: How many nucleated cells were present was estimated from reference gene primer amplification. Assay used: immunoSEQ multiplex PCR; TCRdb lists only in-frame clones, some missing. That table furnishes V, J and clone size, whereas the DNA furnished D and trimming. The sample contains roughly 250,000 clones, about four fifths of which appear only once. Between the trimmed V and J ends, which lost 6 bases and 2 bases, there was a span of 13 bases. The CDR3 spans 14 residues. Germline V gene lookup returns CDR1 SGDLS and CDR2 YYNGEE. The sequencing sample was made of peripheral blood. This TCR was recovered from a man aged 45-65 years with active or convalescent COVID-19. The chain recombines TRBV9 with TRBJ2-3; maybe TRBD2 (7 bases). CDR3 in DNA: TGTGCCAGCAATGGCGGGGGCCCCACAGATACGCAGTATTTT. Amino acid sequence: CASNGGGPTDTQYF.